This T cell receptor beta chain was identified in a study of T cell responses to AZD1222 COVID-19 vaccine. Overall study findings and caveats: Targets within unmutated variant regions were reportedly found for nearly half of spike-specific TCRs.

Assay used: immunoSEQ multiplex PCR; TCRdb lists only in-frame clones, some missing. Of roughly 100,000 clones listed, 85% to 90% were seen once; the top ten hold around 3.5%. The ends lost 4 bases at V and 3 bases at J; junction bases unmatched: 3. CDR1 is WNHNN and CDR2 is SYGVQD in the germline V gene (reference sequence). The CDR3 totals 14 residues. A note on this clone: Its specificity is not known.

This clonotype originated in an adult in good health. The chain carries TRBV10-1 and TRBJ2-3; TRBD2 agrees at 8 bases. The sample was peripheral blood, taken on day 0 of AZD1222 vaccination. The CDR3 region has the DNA TGCGCCAGCAGTGCTACTAGCGGTACAGATACGCAGTATTTT. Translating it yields CASSATSGTDTQYF.